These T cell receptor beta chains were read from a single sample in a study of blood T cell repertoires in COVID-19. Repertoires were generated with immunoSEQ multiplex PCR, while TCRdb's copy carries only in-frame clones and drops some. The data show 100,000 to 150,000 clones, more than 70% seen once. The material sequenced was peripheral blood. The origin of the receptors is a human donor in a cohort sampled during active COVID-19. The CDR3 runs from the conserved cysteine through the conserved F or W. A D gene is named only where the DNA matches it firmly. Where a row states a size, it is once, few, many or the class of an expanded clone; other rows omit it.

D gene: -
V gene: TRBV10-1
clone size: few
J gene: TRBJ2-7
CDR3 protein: CASSEAGLPSTYEQYF
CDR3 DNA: TGCGCCAGCAGTGAAGCGGGTCTACCATCTACCTACGAGCAGTACTTC

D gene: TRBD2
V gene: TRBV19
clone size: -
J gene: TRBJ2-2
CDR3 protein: CASSIKLAGEGSTGELFF
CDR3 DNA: TGTGCCAGTAGTATTAAGCTAGCGGGAGAAGGCAGCACCGGGGAGCTGTTTTTT

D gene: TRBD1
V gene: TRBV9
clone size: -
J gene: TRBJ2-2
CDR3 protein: CASSVAVGTGDSGELFF
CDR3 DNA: TGTGCCAGCAGCGTAGCGGTCGGGACAGGGGATTCCGGGGAGCTGTTTTTT

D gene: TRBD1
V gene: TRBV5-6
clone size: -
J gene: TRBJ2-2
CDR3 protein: CASRGQGAHTGELFF
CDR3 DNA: TGTGCCAGCAGGGGACAGGGGGCGCACACCGGGGAGCTGTTTTTT

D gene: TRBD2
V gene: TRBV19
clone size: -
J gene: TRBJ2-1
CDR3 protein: CASRPGLYNEQFF
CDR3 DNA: TGTGCCAGTAGGCCGGGACTATACAATGAGCAGTTCTTC

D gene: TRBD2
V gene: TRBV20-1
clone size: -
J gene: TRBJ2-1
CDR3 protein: CSASPSGSYNEQFF
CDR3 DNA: TGCAGTGCTAGTCCTAGCGGGAGTTACAATGAGCAGTTCTTC

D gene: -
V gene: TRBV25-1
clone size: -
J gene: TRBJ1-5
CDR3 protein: CASSEWAQGPQHF
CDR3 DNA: TGTGCCAGCAGTGAATGGGCTCAGGGGCCCCAGCATTTT

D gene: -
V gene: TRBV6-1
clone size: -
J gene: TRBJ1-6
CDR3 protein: CASSDKLQGISPLHF
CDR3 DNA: TGTGCCAGCAGTGATAAATTGCAGGGAATTTCACCCCTCCACTTT

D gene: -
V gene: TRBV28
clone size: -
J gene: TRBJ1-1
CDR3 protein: CASRGSMNTEAFF
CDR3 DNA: TGTGCCAGCCGGGGGAGTATGAACACTGAAGCTTTCTTT

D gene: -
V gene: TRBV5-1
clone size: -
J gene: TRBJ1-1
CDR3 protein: CASSQQGAEAFF
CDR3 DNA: TGCGCCAGCAGCCAACAGGGAGCTGAAGCTTTCTTT

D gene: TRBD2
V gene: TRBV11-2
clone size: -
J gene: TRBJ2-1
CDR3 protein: CASSLLPGLVWDEQFF
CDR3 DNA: TGTGCCAGCAGCTTGCTTCCGGGACTAGTATGGGATGAGCAGTTCTTC